This T cell receptor (beta chain) was documented in a study of CD8 T cells in ankylosing spondylitis. Overall study results and limits: Apparently characteristic of ankylosing spondylitis blood was a TCR beta motif (roughly eight highly homologous variants). Matched ankylosing spondylitis synovial fluid reportedly showed significant enrichment of disease-linked clones.

Library preparation for TCR beta used quantitative 5'-RACE with molecular barcodes. Via MiXCR, TCRdb re-called the 5' RACE reads, giving one row per CDR3 protein. The table lists about 440,000 distinct CDR3 sequences, roughly a sixth of them singletons. A word on this clonotype: Its target is unknown.

Trimming removed 5 bases from V and 1 base from J, with 16 bases in between. Per the germline V gene, CDR1 is DFQATT and CDR2 is SNEGSKA (reference sequence). The CDR3 has 15 amino acids. The chain is built from TRBV20-1 and TRBJ2-3; the D gene could be TRBD1 or TRBD2 (6 bases each). This clonotype originated in a male donor with ankylosing spondylitis. The sample was blood, either unsorted or a sorted T cell fraction (not recorded which). The CDR3: CSAPLGGPGTDTQYF. In DNA, the CDR3 is TGCAGTGCTCCGCTGGGGGGCCCGGGCACAGATACGCAGTATTTT.